This record concerns one T cell receptor (beta chain) sequence. Authors' analysis steps: By means of reference gene primer amplification, nucleated cell counts were estimated. TCRdb's table, derived via immunoSEQ multiplex PCR, lists solely in-frame clones and lacks some. V, J and clone size derive from that table, while D and trimming were established from the DNA sequence. Of about 130,000 clones listed, roughly 87% are singletons. The sample originates from a study of blood T cell repertoires in COVID-19. For the study at large: The origin of the acute and convalescent COVID-19 samples was the United States, Italy and Spain. In each case, the material was cDNA or gDNA derived from T cells, B-cell-depleted T cells, or PBMCs.

Per germline, CDR1 SGHNT and CDR2 YENEEA. CDR3 length equals 15 residues. Trimming removed 3 bases from V and 0 bases from J, with 9 bases in between. The J gene is TRBJ2-1, the V gene TRBV11-3, with D tentatively TRBD1 (6 bases). The sequenced material came from peripheral blood. The source is a man older than 75 with active or convalescent COVID-19. CDR3: CASSLGTSSYNEQFF. CDR3 in DNA: TGTGCCAGCAGCTTGGGGACAAGCTCCTACAATGAGCAGTTCTTC. Supplemented by reference TRBV11-3 and TRBJ2-1, the full variable domain reads EAGVVQSPRYKIIEKKQPVAFWCNPISGHNTLYWYLQNLGQGPELLIRYENEEAVDDSQLPKDRFSAERLKGVDSTLKIQPAELGDSAVYLCASSLGTSSYNEQFFGPGTRLTVL.